A single sample gave rise to the 10 T cell receptor beta chains below, sequenced in a study of T-cell reconstitution after alpha-beta-depleted transplantation in children. The library targeted TCRbeta and was prepared with unique molecular identifiers. TCRdb itself ran the PCR reads through MiXCR, one entry per CDR3 protein. The sample lists roughly 190,000 distinct CDR3 sequences, 13% to 15% occurring once. Material: PBMCs from the stem cell graft donor, obtained from the stem cell graft. The receptors were sampled from a human donor who donated a stem cell graft to a child with acute lymphoblastic leukemia.

This chain connects TRBV12-2 to TRBJ1-1; the table's D call, TRBD1, has no DNA check behind it. TRBV12-2 is a documented pseudogene. The CDR3 is 14 residues long. The CDR3 region is CASRPRTANTEAFF. For the CDR3, the DNA is TGTGCAAGTCGCCCGAGGACAGCGAACACTGAAGCTTTCTTT.

The rearrangement links TRBV19 to TRBJ1-5; unclear D gene. This CDR3 region has 13 residues. The germline gives CDR1 LNHDA, CDR2 SQIVND (reference sequence). V was pared by 1 base and J by 6 bases, with 7 bases between. CDR3 DNA: TGTGCCAGTAGTATAGTCGAGAGTCAGCCCCAGCATTTT. It encodes CASSIVESQPQHF.

The chain joins TRBV9 to TRBJ1-1; D ambiguous. Germline-derived CDR1 and CDR2 are SGDLS and YYNGEE. V lost 0 bases to trimming and J lost 2 bases, with 8 bases between them. CDR3 length equals 14 residues. The CDR3 protein is CASSVGASNTEAFF. CDR3 nucleotides: TGTGCCAGCAGCGTAGGAGCTTCCAACACTGAAGCTTTCTTT.

The J gene is TRBJ1-4, the V gene TRBV29-1; no firm D call. The CDR3 totals 12 residues. Germline V CDR1 and CDR2: SQVTM, ANQGSEA. V was cut by 7 bases and J by 5 bases, with 11 bases left in between. The CDR3 loop is CSAVLPNEKLFF. CDR3 bases: TGCAGCGCCGTCCTACCGAATGAAAAACTGTTTTTT.

Ten or more counts support this clonotype. V and J are TRBV12-3 or TRBV12-4 and TRBJ1-1, with 9 bases identical to TRBD1. The CDR3 runs 15 residues. V was pared by 6 bases and J by 5 bases, with 10 bases of the junction left unmatched. The CDR3 sequence is CASRRTGASLTEAFF. CDR3 DNA sequence: TGTGCCAGCAGAAGGACAGGGGCGAGTTTAACTGAAGCTTTCTTT.

About this clonotype: This may stem from a read error, because a much larger clone lies one nucleotide away. The missing conserved phenylalanine or tryptophan at the end of this CDR3 makes a read error likely. The chain employs TRBV5-1 and TRBJ2-1; no firm D call. The germline CDR1 and CDR2 sequences are SGHRS and YFSETQ. The length of the CDR3 is 11 residues. Trimming took off 2 bases at V and 13 bases at J, with 10 bases between the two ends. The CDR3 nucleotides are TGCGCCAGCAGCTTATCCCGGGCTCAGTTCTCC. It translates to CASSLSRAQFS.

The V call is TRBV30, the J call TRBJ2-5; no clear D gene. The germline gives CDR1 GTSNPN, CDR2 SVGIG (reference sequence). Between the trimmed V and J ends, which lost 2 bases and 3 bases, there was a span of 10 bases. The CDR3 loop spans 13 amino acids. CDR3: CAWSPELKETQYF. The CDR3 DNA reads TGTGCCTGGAGTCCGGAACTAAAAGAGACCCAGTACTTC.

There are many counts of this clonotype. The rearrangement joins TRBV10-3 to TRBJ2-1, with 9 positions matching TRBD2. V lost 0 bases and J lost 5; bases outside the gene matches: 8. Germline assignment: CDR1 ENHRY and CDR2 SYGVKD. The CDR3 consists of 17 residues. The CDR3: CAISESQASGDHNEQFF. The CDR3 DNA reads as TGTGCCATCAGTGAGTCTCAGGCTAGCGGGGATCACAATGAGCAGTTCTTC.

In the case of this clonotype: At one end the junction does not follow the germline gene, possibly because of a read error. This chain uses TRBV7-8 with TRBJ2-5; unclear D gene. CDR3 length: 15 residues. Germline loops: CDR1 SGHVS, CDR2 FQNEAQ. The CDR3 nucleotides read TGTGCCGGCAGCCTTTTTTGGACGGGCGGAGAGACCCAGTACTTC. This gives the protein CAGSLFWTGGETQYF.

The sample holds many counts of this clonotype. The chain couples TRBV5-1 to TRBJ2-5; D is unresolved. Germline V gene sequence: CDR1 SGHRS, CDR2 YFSETQ. CDR3 length: 13 residues. V gave up 2 bases and J gave up 7 bases, with 12 bases separating them. CDR3 region: CASSLDQAGTQYF. The DNA of the CDR3 is TGCGCCAGCAGCTTAGATCAGGCCGGGACCCAGTACTTC.